Many counts were recorded for the clone carrying this TCR beta chain. Its antigen is as yet unknown. Investigators excluded patients with uncontrolled infection, other autoimmune disease, pregnancy or lactation. RNA transcripts gave rise to amplified TCR beta CDR3 regions. First-round RT-PCR of the TCR CDR3 relied on the HTBI primer set. Each CDR3 protein is one row after TCRdb ran MiXCR on the multiplex PCR reads. In the table there are 600,000 to 750,000 distinct CDR3 sequences, 17% of which are singletons. The source of the sample is a study of T cells in Graves' hyperthyroidism and ophthalmopathy. Study outcomes and limitations: Within blood appeared most thyroid clonotypes that had expanded above 0.001. A model built on 13 V-J features separated ophthalmopathy from stable hyperthyroidism.

Germline CDR1 reads MDHEN; CDR2 reads SYDVKM. The V gene lost 3 bases and the J gene lost 0 bases, with 6 bases spanning the gap. The CDR3 loop spans 14 amino acids. This receptor was obtained from a man aged 45-60 years with Graves' hyperthyroidism. What was sequenced was blood. V and J are TRBV28 and TRBJ1-3; D call uncertain. The DNA for the CDR3 is TGTGCCAGCAGTTTTCGTTACTCTGGAAACACCATATATTTT. Translating it yields CASSFRYSGNTIYF.